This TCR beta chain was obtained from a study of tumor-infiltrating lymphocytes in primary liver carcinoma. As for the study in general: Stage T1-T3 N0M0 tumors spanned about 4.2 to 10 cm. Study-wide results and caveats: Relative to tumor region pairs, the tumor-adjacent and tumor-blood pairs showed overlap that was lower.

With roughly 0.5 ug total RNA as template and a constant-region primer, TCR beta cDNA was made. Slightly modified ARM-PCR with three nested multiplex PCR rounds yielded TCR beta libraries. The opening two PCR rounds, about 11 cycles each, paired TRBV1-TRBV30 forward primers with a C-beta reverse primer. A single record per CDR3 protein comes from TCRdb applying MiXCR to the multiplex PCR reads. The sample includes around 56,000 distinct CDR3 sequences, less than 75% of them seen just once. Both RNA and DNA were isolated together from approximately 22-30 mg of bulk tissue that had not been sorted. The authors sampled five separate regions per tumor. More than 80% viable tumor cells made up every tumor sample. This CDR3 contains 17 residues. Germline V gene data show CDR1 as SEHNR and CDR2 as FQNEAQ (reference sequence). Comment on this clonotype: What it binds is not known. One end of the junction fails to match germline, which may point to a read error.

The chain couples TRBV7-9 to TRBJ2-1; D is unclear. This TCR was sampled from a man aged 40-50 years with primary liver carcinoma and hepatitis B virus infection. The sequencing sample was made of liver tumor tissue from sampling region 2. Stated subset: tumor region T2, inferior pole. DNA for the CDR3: TGTGCCAGCAGCTTACCATATCAGGAGCCTAAAACAAATGAACAGCTCTTC. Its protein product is CASSLPYQEPKTNEQLF.